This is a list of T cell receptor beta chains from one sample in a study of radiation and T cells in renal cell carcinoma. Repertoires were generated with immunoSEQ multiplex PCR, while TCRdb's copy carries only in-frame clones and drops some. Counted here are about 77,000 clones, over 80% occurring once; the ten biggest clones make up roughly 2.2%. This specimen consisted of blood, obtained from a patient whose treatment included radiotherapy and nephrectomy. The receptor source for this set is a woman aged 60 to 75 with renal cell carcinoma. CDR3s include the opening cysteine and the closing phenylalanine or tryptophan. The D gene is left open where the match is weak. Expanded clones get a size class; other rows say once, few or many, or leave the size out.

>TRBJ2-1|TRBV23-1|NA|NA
CASSQFNRVWNEQFF
TGCGCCAGCAGTCAATTTAACAGGGTCTGGAATGAGCAGTTCTTC
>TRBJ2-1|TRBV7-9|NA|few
CASSRGVNEQFF
TGTGCCAGCAGCCGGGGCGTCAATGAGCAGTTCTTC
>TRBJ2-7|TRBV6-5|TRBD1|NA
CASSYSTGSTYEQYF
TGTGCCAGCAGTTACTCGACAGGGTCAACCTACGAGCAGTACTTC
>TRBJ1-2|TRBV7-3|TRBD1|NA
CASSPEPGQGASGYTF
TGTGCCAGCAGCCCGGAACCGGGACAGGGGGCATCTGGCTACACCTTC
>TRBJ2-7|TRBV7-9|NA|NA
CASSLGSGSGKEQYF
TGTGCCAGCAGCTTAGGAAGTGGGTCAGGGAAGGAGCAGTACTTC
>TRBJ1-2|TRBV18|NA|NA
CASSPRDTNYGYTF
TGTGCCAGCTCACCACGGGATACTAACTATGGCTACACCTTC
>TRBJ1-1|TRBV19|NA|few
CASSISTQGSAFF
TGTGCCAGTAGTATCTCCACACAGGGTTCGGCTTTCTTT
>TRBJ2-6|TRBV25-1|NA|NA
CASKGAGANVLTF
TGTGCCAGCAAGGGGGCTGGGGCCAACGTCCTGACTTTC
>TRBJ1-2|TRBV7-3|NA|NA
CASSLGTSGGYTF
TGTGCCAGCAGCTTAGGGACCTCTGGGGGCTACACCTTC
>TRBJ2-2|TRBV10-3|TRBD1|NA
CAISESWTGGDFTGELFF
TGTGCCATCAGTGAGTCTTGGACAGGGGGCGATTTTACCGGGGAGCTGTTTTTT
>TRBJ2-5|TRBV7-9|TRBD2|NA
CASSFGGGQETQYF
TGTGCCAGCAGCTTTGGCGGGGGACAAGAGACCCAGTACTTC
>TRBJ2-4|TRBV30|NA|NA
CAWRRPDITKNIQYF
TGTGCCTGGAGGCGACCGGACATCACCAAAAACATTCAGTACTTC
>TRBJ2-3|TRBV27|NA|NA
CASSLSIRGDTQYF
TGTGCCAGCAGTTTATCTATCAGGGGAGATACGCAGTATTTT
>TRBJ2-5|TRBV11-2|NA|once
CASSSTSSQYF
TGTGCCAGCAGCAGTACCTCGTCCCAGTACTTC
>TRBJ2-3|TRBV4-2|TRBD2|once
CASTLTSGSADTQYF
TGTGCCAGCACCTTAACCAGCGGGAGTGCAGATACGCAGTATTTT
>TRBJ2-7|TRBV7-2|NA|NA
CASSLAGPGYEQYF
TGTGCCAGCAGCTTAGCGGGTCCGGGCTACGAGCAGTACTTC
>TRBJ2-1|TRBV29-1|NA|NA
CSVQGGTGVNKQFF
TGCAGCGTCCAAGGGGGTACAGGTGTTAATAAGCAGTTCTTC
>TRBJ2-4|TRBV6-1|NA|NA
CASSGPRTEKNIQYF
TGTGCCAGCAGTGGCCCTAGGACAGAGAAAAACATTCAGTACTTC
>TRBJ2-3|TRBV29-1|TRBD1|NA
CSVDRQGTDTQYF
TGCAGCGTTGACCGACAGGGGACAGATACGCAGTATTTT
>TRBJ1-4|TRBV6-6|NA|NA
CASSDTAVREKLFF
TGTGCCAGCAGTGATACAGCCGTACGGGAAAAACTGTTTTTT
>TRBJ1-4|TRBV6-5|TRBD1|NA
CASSLDRGLGKLFF
TGTGCCAGCAGTCTGGACAGGGGGCTAGGAAAACTGTTTTTT
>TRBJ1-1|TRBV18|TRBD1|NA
CASSPGGQGYTEAFF
TGTGCCAGCTCACCTGGGGGACAGGGGTACACTGAAGCTTTCTTT
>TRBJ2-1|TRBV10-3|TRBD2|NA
CAISERGLDGNEQFF
TGTGCCATCAGTGAGCGGGGACTAGATGGCAATGAGCAGTTCTTC
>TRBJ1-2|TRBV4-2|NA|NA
CASSQVNPTGRSSINIVGYTF
TGTGCCAGCAGCCAAGTAAATCCGACAGGCCGATCCTCAATTAATATAGTCGGTTACACCTTC
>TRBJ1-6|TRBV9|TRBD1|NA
CASSVGGGQGATSSPLHF
TGTGCCAGCAGCGTAGGAGGGGGACAGGGGGCAACAAGTTCACCCCTCCACTTT
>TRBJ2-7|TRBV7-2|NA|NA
CASSLEEYYEQYF
TGTGCCAGCAGCTTAGAAGAATACTACGAGCAGTACTTC
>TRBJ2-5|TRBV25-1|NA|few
CASSRRETQYF
TGTGCCAGCAGCCGTAGAGAGACCCAGTACTTC
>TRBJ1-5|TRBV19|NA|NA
CASSTSWAGPSSEPQHF
TGTGCCAGCAGTACTTCTTGGGCAGGCCCTTCGTCGGAGCCCCAGCATTTT
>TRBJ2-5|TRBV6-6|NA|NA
CATRKETQYF
TGTGCCACGAGGAAAGAGACCCAGTACTTC
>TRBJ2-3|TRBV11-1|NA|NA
CASSYGLDTQYF
TGTGCCAGCAGCTATGGTCTGGATACGCAGTATTTT
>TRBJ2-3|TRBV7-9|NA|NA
CASSLAFTSTDTQYF
TGTGCCAGCAGCTTAGCGTTTACAAGCACAGATACGCAGTATTTT
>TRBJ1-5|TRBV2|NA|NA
CASSVEGYQPQHF
TGTGCCAGCAGTGTTGAGGGTTATCAGCCCCAGCATTTT
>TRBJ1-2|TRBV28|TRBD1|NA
CASSSPGTGGYNYGYTF
TGTGCCAGCAGTAGTCCCGGGACAGGGGGATACAACTATGGCTACACCTTC
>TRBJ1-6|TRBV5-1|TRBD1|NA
CASSLGAGGGSPLHF
TGCGCCAGCAGCTTGGGAGCAGGGGGAGGTTCACCCCTCCACTTT
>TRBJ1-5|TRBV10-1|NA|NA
CATSQGPNQPQHF
TGCGCCACCTCTCAGGGCCCCAATCAGCCCCAGCATTTT
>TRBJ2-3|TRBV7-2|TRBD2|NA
CASSLLREGPRTDTQYF
TGTGCCAGCAGCTTATTGCGGGAGGGCCCCCGCACAGATACGCAGTATTTT